The 10 T cell receptor beta chains below all came from one sample that was sequenced in a study of T cell responses to AZD1222 COVID-19 vaccine. The repertoire was sequenced with immunoSEQ multiplex PCR; TCRdb's copy has only in-frame clones and lacks some. This sample has about 170,000 clones, with around 89% found just once. This specimen was peripheral blood, taken 28 days after the second dose of the MenACWY control vaccine. The receptor set was obtained from an adult who received the MenACWY meningococcal vaccine as a control.

The genes are TRBV9 and TRBJ2-2; D is perhaps TRBD1 (6 bases). Germline loops: CDR1 SGDLS, CDR2 YYNGEE. V was cut by 1 base and J by 1 base, with 14 bases left in between. This CDR3 spans 17 amino acids. Here the CDR3 reads CASSVRSPGQNTGELFF. In DNA, the CDR3 is TGTGCCAGCAGCGTACGATCGCCGGGACAGAACACCGGGGAGCTGTTTTTT. The complete variable domain, with remaining parts taken from reference TRBV9 and TRBJ2-2, reads DSGVTQTPKHLITATGQRVTLRCSPRSGDLSVYWYQQSLDQGLQFLIQYYNGEERAKGNILERFSAQQFPDLHSELNLSSLELGDSALYFCASSVRSPGQNTGELFFGEGSRLTVL.

The chain employs TRBV16 and TRBJ1-6, with D unclear. This CDR3 is 17 amino acids long. CDR1 is KGHSY and CDR2 is FQNENV in the germline V gene. Between the trimmed V and J ends, which lost 1 base and 2 bases, there was a span of 12 bases. The CDR3 DNA reads TGTGCCAGCAGCCAATTTTCAAAGGCTACCTATAATTCACCCCTCCACTTT. This sequence encodes CASSQFSKATYNSPLHF.

The gene calls are TRBV6-2 or TRBV6-3 and TRBJ1-5; D may be TRBD1 (6 bases). CDR1 and CDR2 (germline): MNHEY, SVGEGT. The CDR3 is made up of 12 amino acids. Trimming cost V 4 bases and J 7 bases, with 8 bases left between them. The CDR3 bases are TGTGCCAGCAGTTCCAGGGGACAGCCCCAGCATTTT. Translation: CASSSRGQPQHF.

The chain links TRBV27 to TRBJ1-1; D ambiguous. The germline V gene has CDR1 MNHEY and CDR2 SMNVEV (reference sequence). V was cut by 6 bases and J by 2 bases, with 4 bases left in between. The length of the CDR3 is 11 residues. CDR3 in amino acids: CASRSNTEAFF. CDR3 sequence (DNA): TGTGCCAGCAGGAGCAACACTGAAGCTTTCTTT.

This clone occurred once. The chain couples TRBV6-2 or TRBV6-3 to TRBJ2-1, with 7 nucleotides matching TRBD2. Germline values: CDR1 MNHEY, CDR2 SVGEGT. The V gene end was trimmed by 0 bases and the J gene end by 6 bases; junction bases not matched to a gene: 2. This CDR3 spans 14 amino acids. CDR3 sequence: CASSYSRLANEQFF. The CDR3 DNA follows: TGTGCCAGCAGTTACTCCCGACTAGCCAATGAGCAGTTCTTC.

Here the CDR3 DNA reads TGTGCCAGCAGCCCAGGACTAGCGCCCACCTACGAGCAGTACTTC. It encodes CASSPGLAPTYEQYF. The genes are TRBV9 and TRBJ2-7, with TRBD2 identical over 9 bases. This CDR3 has 15 residues. Germline V gene sequence: CDR1 SGDLS, CDR2 YYNGEE. The J segment lost 2 bases and the V segment lost 4 bases, leaving 7 bases of the junction unmatched.

This clone was recorded once. The chain has TRBV19 and TRBJ2-5; D is possibly TRBD2 (6 bases). With 3 bases removed from V and 2 bases from J, the gap between germline ends came to 16 bases. The CDR3 sequence is 16 residues long. CDR1 is LNHDA and CDR2 is SQIVND in the germline V gene (reference sequence). DNA of the CDR3: TGTGCCAGTAGTATGGGGGGTAGCGTGCGGCAAGAGACCCAGTACTTC. Translated: CASSMGGSVRQETQYF.

The J gene is TRBJ1-3, the V gene TRBV6-2 or TRBV6-3, with unresolved D. CDR1 is MNHEY, CDR2 SVGEGT, per germline. The CDR3 is made up of 16 amino acids. V dropped 0 bases and J dropped 0 bases, with 9 bases sitting between them. The chain's CDR3 is CASSYSTRLSGNTIYF. CDR3 DNA: TGTGCCAGCAGTTACTCAACGAGACTCTCTGGAAACACCATATATTTT.

The rearrangement joins TRBV5-1 to TRBJ2-7; a weak D match, TRBD2 (5 bases). This CDR3 contains 14 residues. Germline V lookup: CDR1 SGHRS, CDR2 YFSETQ. Trimming cost V 1 base and J 3 bases, with 11 bases left between them. In DNA, the CDR3 is TGCGCCAGCAGCTTGTTAGGAGGTATCTACGAGCAGTACTTC. It is translated as CASSLLGGIYEQYF. The full variable domain, rest sourced from reference TRBV5-1 and TRBJ2-7, is KAGVTQTPRYLIKTRGQQVTLSCSPISGHRSVSWYQQTPGQGLQFLFEYFSETQRNKGNFPGRFSGRQFSNSRSEMNVSTLELGDSALYLCASSLLGGIYEQYFGPGTRLTVT.

J is TRBJ1-5 and V is TRBV28, with TRBD1 as a possible D gene (5 bases). Trimming cost V 3 bases and J 2 bases, with 14 bases left between them. The CDR3 sequence is 16 residues long. Germline lookup yields CDR1 MDHEN and CDR2 SYDVKM. The CDR3 spells CASSLPRVSGNQPQHF. For the CDR3, the DNA is TGTGCCAGCAGTTTGCCCAGGGTAAGCGGCAATCAGCCCCAGCATTTT.